These 2 T cell receptor beta chains were all obtained from the same sample, sequenced in a study of regulatory T cells in long-lasting Graves disease. iRepertoire HTBI primers and Arm-PCR of CDR3 regions built TCR beta libraries. MiXCR was run by TCRdb on the multiplex PCR reads, yielding one entry per CDR3 protein. The sample has about 240,000 distinct CDR3 sequences; 20% to 25% are singletons. Indicated time point: newly diagnosed GD, antithyroid drugs for less than 3 months. From RNA extracted from PBMCs, the TCR library was made. The sample here was peripheral blood mononuclear cells (PBMCs), taken at new diagnosis, from a patient treated with antithyroid drugs. These receptors came from a female donor with Graves disease.

This clonotype was counted many times. The chain recombines TRBV7-3 with TRBJ2-1; weak D call: TRBD1 (5 bases). Germline values: CDR1 SGHTA, CDR2 FQGTGA. V lost 3 bases, J lost 2 bases, and 5 bases lay in between. The CDR3 consists of 13 residues. The CDR3 nucleotides read TGTGCCAGCAGCTTGGACACCTACAATGAGCAGTTCTTC. Its translation: CASSLDTYNEQFF.

This clonotype came up many times. J is TRBJ1-1 and V is TRBV20-1, with D hard to call. V lost 3 bases, J lost 0 bases, and 14 bases lay in between. Germline-derived CDR1 and CDR2 are DFQATT and SNEGSKA (reference sequence). The CDR3 spans 15 residues. The CDR3 sequence is CSASGLGQMNTEAFF. In nucleotides, the CDR3 is TGCAGTGCTAGTGGGTTAGGCCAGATGAACACTGAAGCTTTCTTT.